This T cell receptor (beta chain) was profiled in a study of blood T cell repertoires in COVID-19. At the level of the study: Samples representing acute and convalescent COVID-19 were sourced from the United States, Italy and Spain.

The CDR3 covers 12 residues. Between the trimmed V and J ends, which lost 5 bases and 4 bases, there was a span of 8 bases. The V gene's germline CDR1 is MDHEN and CDR2 SYDVKM. This clone has only one observation. In the source study's methods: Amplified reference gene primers provided the basis for estimating nucleated cell counts. Sequencing used immunoSEQ multiplex PCR; TCRdb keeps in-frame clones, though not all of them. V, J and clone size were drawn from that table, and D and trimming were deduced from the DNA. This table has about 310,000 clones, about nine tenths appearing once. Sequenced: PBMCs or T cells enriched from blood (not recorded which). The chain joins TRBV28 to TRBJ2-5; D unresolved. This clonotype was obtained from a woman aged 40 to 49 who had recovered from COVID-19. The CDR3 spells CASSISVETQYF. In DNA form, the CDR3 reads TGTGCCAGCAGTATCTCTGTAGAGACCCAGTACTTC.